The 6 T cell receptor beta chains below come from one sample, sequenced in a study of beta chain features in type 1 diabetes (dated by TCRdb to the late 2010s). The library relied on the immunoSEQ multiplex PCR assay. The entire amount of isolated RNA was reverse transcribed using the High Capacity cDNA Reverse Transcription Kit, so the sequenced TCRB transcripts were expressed ones. The clones in this table, taken by TCRdb from immuneACCESS, are in-frame only. Not every clone is retained; where verified, under half of the shortfall comes from an unresolved V gene, and the cause of the rest is unknown. The sample includes 200,000 to 250,000 clones, with more than 9% observed a single time. Around 0.031% of the sample is in the top ten clones. Sequenced: naive CD4+ T cells from blood. This specimen's cell subset or site label, per the study, means: true naive CD4+ T cells. Receptor source: a woman between 18 and 30 years old in good health.

This clone showed up many times. The chain joins TRBV25-1 to TRBJ2-7; TRBD1 matches at 7 bases. CDR1 is MGHDK, CDR2 SYGVNS, per germline. This CDR3 has 13 residues. J gave up 3 bases and V 6 bases, and 5 bases lay outside the gene matches. The CDR3 region has the DNA TGTGCCAGCAGGGGGACAGCCGTCTACGAGCAGTACTTC. Translation gives CASRGTAVYEQYF.

This chain joins TRBV5-1 and TRBJ1-5, with unresolved D. V lost 1 base and J lost 3, with 8 bases in between. Per the germline V gene, CDR1 is SGHRS and CDR2 is YFSETQ. The CDR3 has 14 residues. The CDR3 DNA sequence: TGCGCCAGCAGCTTGAACGGGGTCAATCAGCCCCAGCATTTT. It is translated as CASSLNGVNQPQHF. Combining the CDR3 with reference TRBV5-1 and TRBJ1-5 gives the whole variable domain KAGVTQTPRYLIKTRGQQVTLSCSPISGHRSVSWYQQTPGQGLQFLFEYFSETQRNKGNFPGRFSGRQFSNSRSEMNVSTLELGDSALYLCASSLNGVNQPQHFGDGTRLSIL.

This clone has just a few counts. J is TRBJ2-6 and V is TRBV7-3, with 8 bases matching TRBD1. Germline-derived CDR1 and CDR2 are SGHTA and FQGTGA. The CDR3 extends over 16 amino acids. V shed 7 bases, J shed 2 bases, and the junction held 7 bases outside the gene matches. The CDR3 spells CASTIMGQAGANVLTF. Here the CDR3 DNA reads TGTGCCAGCACTATTATGGGACAGGCTGGGGCCAACGTCCTGACTTTC.

This chain uses TRBV30 with TRBJ2-1; possible D gene TRBD2, 5 bases. V lost 0 bases to trimming and J lost 0 bases, with 9 bases between them. Germline-derived CDR1 and CDR2 are GTSNPN and SVGIG (reference sequence). The CDR3 extends over 15 amino acids. The CDR3 region has the DNA TGTGCCTGGAGTGTACGAGGGAGCTCCTACAATGAGCAGTTCTTC. Protein: CAWSVRGSSYNEQFF. Full variable domain (outside the CDR3, taken from reference TRBV30 and TRBJ2-1): SQTIHQWPATLVQPVGSPLSLECTVEGTSNPNLYWYRQAAGRGLQLLFYSVGIGQISSEVPQNLSASRPQDRQFILSSKKLLLSDSGFYLCAWSVRGSSYNEQFFGPGTRLTVL.

This clone turned up a few times. The rearrangement joins TRBV5-4 to TRBJ2-6, with D possibly being TRBD1 (5 bases). The CDR3 runs 14 residues. Trimming pared 6 bases from V and 1 base from J, leaving 8 bases between. The V gene's germline CDR1 is SGHNT and CDR2 YYREEE (reference sequence). The CDR3 sequence is CASNGASGANVLTF. CDR3 nucleotides: TGTGCCAGCAATGGGGCATCTGGGGCCAACGTCCTGACTTTC.

This rearrangement joins TRBV9 to TRBJ1-3; D not certain. This CDR3 spans 16 amino acids. Deletions cut 7 bases from V and 2 bases from J, with 19 bases between. Germline V gene sequence: CDR1 SGDLS, CDR2 YYNGEE. The CDR3 spells CASGKEGWVPGNTIYF. Written as DNA, the CDR3 is TGTGCCAGCGGAAAGGAGGGCTGGGTCCCTGGAAACACCATATATTTT.